The source of this TCR beta chain is a study of T cell changes during pregnancy in multiple sclerosis. This CDR3 has 15 residues. Germline values: CDR1 SGHAT, CDR2 FQNNGV. V was cut by 1 base and J by 8 bases, with 12 bases left in between. The method was immunoSEQ multiplex PCR; TCRdb's version includes in-frame clones alone and lacks a portion of them. The data hold 30,000 to 35,000 clones, with almost 90% observed a single time. The source is a female donor in good health, enrolled as a control in a pregnancy study. This chain connects TRBV11-2 to TRBJ1-6; the D is unclear. The sample consisted of CD4+ T cells from peripheral blood mononuclear cells, taken in the third trimester of pregnancy. CDR3 sequence reads: CASSLGRREDSPLHF. The CDR3 coding sequence is TGTGCCAGCAGCTTAGGGCGGAGGGAAGATTCACCCCTCCACTTT.